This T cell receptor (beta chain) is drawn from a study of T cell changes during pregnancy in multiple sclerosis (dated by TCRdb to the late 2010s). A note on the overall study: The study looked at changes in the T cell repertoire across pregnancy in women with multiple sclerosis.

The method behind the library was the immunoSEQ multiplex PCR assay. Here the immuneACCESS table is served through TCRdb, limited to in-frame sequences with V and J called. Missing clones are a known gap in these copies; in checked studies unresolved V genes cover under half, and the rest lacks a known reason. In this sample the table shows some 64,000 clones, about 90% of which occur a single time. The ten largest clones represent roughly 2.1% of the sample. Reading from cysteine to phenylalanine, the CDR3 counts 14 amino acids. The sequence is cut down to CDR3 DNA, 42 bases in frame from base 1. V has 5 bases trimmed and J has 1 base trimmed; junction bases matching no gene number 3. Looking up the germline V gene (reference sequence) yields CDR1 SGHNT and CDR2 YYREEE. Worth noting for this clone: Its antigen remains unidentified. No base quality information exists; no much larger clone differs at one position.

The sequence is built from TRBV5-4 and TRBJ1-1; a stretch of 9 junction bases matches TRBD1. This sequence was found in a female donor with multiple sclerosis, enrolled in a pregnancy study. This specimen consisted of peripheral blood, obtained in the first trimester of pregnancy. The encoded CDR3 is CASSPTGGNTEAFF. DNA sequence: TGTGCCAGCAGTCCGACAGGGGGGAACACTGAAGCTTTCTTT.